These 13 T cell receptor beta chains were sequenced from one sample in a study of patients with pleural tuberculosis (dated by TCRdb to the mid-2010s). TCRdb shows the sequencer as Illumina Genome Analyzer IIx. In TCRdb, the public reads were trimmed at Q25 with fastp and aligned with MiXCR, with productive beta chains retained. Each CDR3 protein gets just one entry, which takes the most common genes and DNA from the rows behind it. The sample table shows almost 30,000 distinct CDR3 sequences, and 18% are seen once. The ten largest clones represent 3.5% of the sample. The sequenced sample consisted of peripheral blood. The receptors stem from a human donor with pleural tuberculosis.

This clonotype was counted many times. J is TRBJ2-2 and V is TRBV29-1; D unresolved. Per the germline V gene, CDR1 is SQVTM and CDR2 is ANQGSEA. Trimming shortened V by 4 bases and J by 0 bases, and 6 bases separated the two germline ends. The CDR3 covers 13 residues. The CDR3 region has the DNA TGCAGCGTTGTCGACTCGAACACCGGGGAGCTGTTTTTT. This codes for CSVVDSNTGELFF.

This clonotype ranks as medium-sized. The chain uses TRBV20-1 and TRBJ1-1; 7 nucleotides agree with TRBD1. CDR3 length: 12 residues. V lost 0 bases and J lost 10; bases outside the gene matches: 5. The germline gives CDR1 DFQATT, CDR2 SNEGSKA (reference sequence). The CDR3 sequence is CSARDTGAGAFF. The CDR3 DNA is TGCAGTGCTAGAGATACAGGGGCAGGAGCTTTCTTT.

This clonotype was counted many times. V is TRBV29-1 and J is TRBJ2-5, with D uncertain. Between the trimmed V and J ends, which lost 0 bases and 8 bases, there was a span of 10 bases. CDR1 is SQVTM, CDR2 ANQGSEA, per germline. The CDR3 extends over 12 amino acids. The CDR3 region is CSVEEDVRTQYF. The CDR3 DNA follows: TGCAGCGTTGAAGAGGACGTCCGAACCCAGTACTTC.

This clonotype was observed at least ten times. The V gene is TRBV28, the J gene TRBJ2-1, with D tentatively TRBD2 (6 bases). The CDR3 has 14 amino acids. Deletions cut 5 bases from V and 3 bases from J, with 11 bases between. Germline lookup yields CDR1 MDHEN and CDR2 SYDVKM. The CDR3 protein is CASSRASVYNEQFF. The DNA for the CDR3 is TGTGCCAGCAGTAGGGCTAGCGTCTACAATGAGCAGTTCTTC. The full variable domain, with the rest looked up from reference TRBV28 and TRBJ2-1, is DVKVTQSSRYLVKRTGEKVFLECVQDMDHENMFWYRQDPGLGLRLIYFSYDVKMKEKGDIPEGYSVSREKKERFSLILESASTNQTSMYLCASSRASVYNEQFFGPGTRLTVL.

This clonotype was counted a single time. Since no conserved phenylalanine or tryptophan closes the CDR3, a read error is the likely cause. The chain employs TRBV5-6 and TRBJ1-2; no clear D gene. The V and J ends lost 6 bases and 2 bases respectively, with 11 bases between them. This CDR3 region has 13 residues. CDR1 and CDR2 (germline): SGHDT, YYEEEE. The chain's CDR3 is CASTPRANYGYTL. DNA for the CDR3: TGTGCCAGCACCCCTAGAGCCAACTATGGCTACACCTTA.

The count of this clonotype is one. Compared with germline, one end of the junction differs, possibly owing to a read error. The rearrangement uses TRBV11-2 and TRBJ2-7; TRBD2 matches at 8 bases. The CDR3 length is 14 residues. CDR1 SGHAT and CDR2 FQNNGV come from the germline V gene. CDR3 coding DNA: TGTGCCGGCAGATTCCCGGGGGGGAGTCACGAGCAGTACTTC. Residues: CAGRFPGGSHEQYF.

In regard to this clonotype: A much larger clone differs by one base, so this may be a read error. The chain recombines TRBV3-1 with TRBJ2-7; 10 positions match TRBD2. CDR3 length: 16 residues. CDR1 is LGHDT and CDR2 is YNNKEL in the germline V gene (reference sequence). CDR3 residues: CAGSQASGGLTYEQYF. CDR3 bases: TGTGCCGGCAGCCAAGCTAGCGGGGGCCTTACCTACGAGCAGTACTTC.

Many counts were recorded for this clonotype. V and J are TRBV9 and TRBJ2-3; 9 nucleotides agree with TRBD1. The CDR3 is made up of 16 amino acids. Germline values: CDR1 SGDLS, CDR2 YYNGEE. Trimming at V came to 4 bases and at J to 9 bases, leaving 15 bases not matched to a gene. In DNA form, the CDR3 reads TGTGCCAGCAGCCCGCGACCCCTCGGACAGGGGCAGACGCAGTATTTT. This gives the protein CASSPRPLGQGQTQYF.

This clonotype was seen at least ten times. CDR3 in DNA: TGCGCCAGCAGCCAGGGGGTGGGGGGTGCCGCTGGCTACACCTTC. It specifies CASSQGVGGAAGYTF. The V gene is TRBV4-3, the J gene TRBJ1-2, with D possibly being TRBD1 (5 bases). The V end lost 3 bases, the J end lost 7 bases, and 18 bases lay between the germline ends. The germline V gene encodes CDR1 LGHNA and CDR2 YSLEER. CDR3 length equals 15 residues.

The V call is TRBV6-1, the J call TRBJ2-1, with 8 nucleotides matching TRBD1. This CDR3 has 17 amino acids. V was pared by 7 bases and J by 2 bases, with 13 bases of the junction left unmatched. Germline assignment: CDR1 MNHNS and CDR2 SASEGT. CDR3 coding DNA: TGTGCCAGCACCCTTAAGCCGGGACAGGAAGCCTACAATGAGCAGTTCTTC. It translates to CASTLKPGQEAYNEQFF.

This clonotype has a count of ten or more. The chain couples TRBV4-1 to TRBJ1-4; 8 bases fit TRBD1. The germline gives CDR1 MGHRA, CDR2 YSYEKL. The CDR3 runs 15 residues. The trim removed 7 bases at V and 7 bases at J, leaving 11 bases unmatched. The CDR3 reads CASTQGAGLGEKLFF. CDR3 coding DNA: TGCGCCAGCACCCAGGGGGCAGGACTCGGTGAAAAACTGTTTTTT.

This clonotype was recorded at least ten times. This sequence joins TRBV10-3 and TRBJ2-7; D may be TRBD1 (5 bases). There are 13 residues in the CDR3. Germline-derived CDR1 and CDR2 are ENHRY and SYGVKD. Trimming stripped 4 bases from V and 1 base from J, with 8 bases between. The CDR3 loop is CAISGDSSYEQYF. CDR3 in DNA: TGTGCCATCAGTGGCGACAGTTCCTACGAGCAGTACTTC.

This clonotype was seen at least ten times. The V and J genes are TRBV10-3 and TRBJ2-1; 7 bases map to TRBD2. CDR1 is ENHRY and CDR2 is SYGVKD in the germline V gene. The V and J ends lost 3 bases and 5 bases, in that order; junction bases with no gene match: 10. This CDR3 comprises 16 residues. The CDR3 nucleotides read TGTGCCATCAGTGAATTTTTGTCTAGCGGTAACAATGAGCAGTTCTTC. Residues: CAISEFLSSGNNEQFF.